This paragraph covers one T cell receptor (beta chain) sequence. This sample was taken from a study of blood T cell repertoires in COVID-19. Study information: Samples came from the United States, Italy and Spain, spanning acute and convalescent COVID-19. PBMCs, B-cell-depleted T cells, or T cells provided the cDNA or gDNA that made up the material.

Germline CDR1 and CDR2: SGHRS and YFSETQ. The CDR3 has 14 amino acids. V trimming: 0 bases; J trimming: 5 bases; junction bases outside the gene matches: 2. In the original workflow: Amplifying reference gene primers gave estimates of nucleated cell counts. Assay: immunoSEQ multiplex PCR; the TCRdb copy retains only in-frame clones and omits some. The DNA gave D and trimming, while V, J and clone size come from that table. The sample lists roughly 300,000 clones; 86% were seen once. Source material: peripheral blood. V gene TRBV5-1 combines with J gene TRBJ1-5; 7 bases agree with TRBD1. This TCR derives from a woman aged 50 to 60 with acute or convalescent COVID-19. This CDR3 is CASSLGDSYQPQHF. The CDR3 nucleotides are TGCGCCAGCAGCTTGGGGGACAGCTATCAGCCCCAGCATTTT.